Below, 4 T cell receptor beta chains from the same sample are listed, as sequenced in a study of siplizumab effects on memory and regulatory T cells. Assay used: immunoSEQ multiplex PCR; TCRdb lists only in-frame clones, some missing. The sample lists roughly 13,000 clones; roughly 50% were seen once. These receptors are not linked to any known antigen. The authors cocultured the mixed lymphocyte reaction cells at 37 degrees C for around 6 days. Source material: CFSE-low (dividing) CD4+ T cells sorted from an allogeneic mixed lymphocyte reaction. Receptor source: a human donor in good health; the cells came from an allogeneic mixed lymphocyte reaction.

This clone was picked up a small number of times. The chain couples TRBV2 to TRBJ2-1; D gene ambiguous. In germline, CDR1 is SNHLY, CDR2 FYNNEI. The CDR3 has 13 amino acids. Trimming cost V 5 bases and J 9 bases, with 14 bases left between them. The CDR3 DNA follows: TGTGCCAGCAGTTTCATCCCAGGCGGTGAGCAGTTCTTC. Amino acid sequence: CASSFIPGGEQFF.

The rearrangement links TRBV9 to TRBJ1-2; 8 positions match TRBD1. This CDR3 is built from 14 residues. Germline values: CDR1 SGDLS, CDR2 YYNGEE. V shed 0 bases, J shed 8 bases, and the junction held 6 bases outside the gene matches. The CDR3 DNA follows: TGTGCCAGCAGCGTAGATAACAGGGGGTACGGCTACACCTTC. This codes for CASSVDNRGYGYTF.

This clone was seen a handful of times. The rearrangement joins TRBV30 to TRBJ1-3; D not resolved. Trimming removed 7 bases from V and 0 bases from J, with 13 bases in between. This CDR3 is built from 14 residues. Germline CDR1 is GTSNPN and CDR2 is SVGIG (reference sequence). The CDR3 nucleotides read TGTGCCTTTAGGCCAGGCGGCTCTGGAAACACCATATATTTT. Encoded protein: CAFRPGGSGNTIYF.

The gene calls are TRBV19 and TRBJ2-7; 9 nucleotides align to TRBD1. The CDR3 has 19 residues. Germline loops: CDR1 LNHDA, CDR2 SQIVND (reference sequence). Trimming took 0 bases from V and 3 from J; bases not matched to a gene: 15. The CDR3 DNA sequence: TGTGCCAGTAGTATAGAGTTGTTTACAGGGGGCGTTTTCAACTACGAGCAGTACTTC. Its translation is CASSIELFTGGVFNYEQYF.